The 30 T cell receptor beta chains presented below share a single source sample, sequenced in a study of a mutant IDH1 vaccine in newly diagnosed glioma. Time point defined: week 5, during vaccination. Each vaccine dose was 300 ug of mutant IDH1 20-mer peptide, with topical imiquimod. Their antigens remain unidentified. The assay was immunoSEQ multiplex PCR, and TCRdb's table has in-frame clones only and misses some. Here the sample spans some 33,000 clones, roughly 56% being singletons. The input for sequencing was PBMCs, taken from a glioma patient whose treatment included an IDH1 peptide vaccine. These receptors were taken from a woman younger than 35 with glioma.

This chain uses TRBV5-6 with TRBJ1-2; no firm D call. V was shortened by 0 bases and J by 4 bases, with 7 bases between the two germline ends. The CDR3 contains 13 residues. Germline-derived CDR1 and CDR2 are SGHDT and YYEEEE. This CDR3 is CASSLDGSYGYTF. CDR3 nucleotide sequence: TGTGCCAGCAGCTTGGACGGGAGCTATGGCTACACCTTC.

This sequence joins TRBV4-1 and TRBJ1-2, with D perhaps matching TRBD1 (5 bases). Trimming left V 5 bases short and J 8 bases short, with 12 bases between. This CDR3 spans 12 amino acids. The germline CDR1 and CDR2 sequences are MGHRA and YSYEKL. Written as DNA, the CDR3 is TGCGCCAGCAGCTCCGCCTCAGGGGGCTACACCTTC. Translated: CASSSASGGYTF.

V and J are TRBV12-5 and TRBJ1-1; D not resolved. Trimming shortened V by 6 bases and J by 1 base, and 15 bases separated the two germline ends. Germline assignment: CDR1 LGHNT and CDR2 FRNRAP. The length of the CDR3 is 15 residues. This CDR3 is CASGPAGVGNTEAFF. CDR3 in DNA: TGTGCTAGTGGGCCCGCCGGGGTAGGGAACACTGAAGCTTTCTTT.

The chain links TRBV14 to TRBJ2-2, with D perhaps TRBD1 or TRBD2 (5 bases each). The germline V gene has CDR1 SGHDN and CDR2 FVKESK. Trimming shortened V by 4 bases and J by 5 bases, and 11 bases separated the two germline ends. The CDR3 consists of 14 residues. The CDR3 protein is CASSRMGETGELFF. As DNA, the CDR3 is TGTGCCAGCAGCCGGATGGGGGAGACCGGGGAGCTGTTTTTT.

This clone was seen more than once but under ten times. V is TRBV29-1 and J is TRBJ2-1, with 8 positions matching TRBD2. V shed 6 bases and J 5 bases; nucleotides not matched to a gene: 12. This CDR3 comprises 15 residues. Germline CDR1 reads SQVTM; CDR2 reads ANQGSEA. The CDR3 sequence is CSVIRSGGANNEQFF. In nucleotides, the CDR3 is TGCAGCGTCATCAGGTCGGGGGGGGCCAACAATGAGCAGTTCTTC.

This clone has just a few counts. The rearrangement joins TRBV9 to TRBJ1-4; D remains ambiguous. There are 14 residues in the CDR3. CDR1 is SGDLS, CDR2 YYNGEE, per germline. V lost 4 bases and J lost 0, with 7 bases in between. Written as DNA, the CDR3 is TGTGCCAGCAGCTTCGGCGCAACTAATGAAAAACTGTTTTTT. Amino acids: CASSFGATNEKLFF.

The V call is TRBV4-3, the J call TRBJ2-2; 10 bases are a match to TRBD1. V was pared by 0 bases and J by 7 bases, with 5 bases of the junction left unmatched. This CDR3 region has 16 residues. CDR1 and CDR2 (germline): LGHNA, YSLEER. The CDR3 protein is CASSQEEWDRGGELFF. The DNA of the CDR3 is TGCGCCAGCAGCCAAGAAGAGTGGGACAGGGGCGGGGAGCTGTTTTTT.

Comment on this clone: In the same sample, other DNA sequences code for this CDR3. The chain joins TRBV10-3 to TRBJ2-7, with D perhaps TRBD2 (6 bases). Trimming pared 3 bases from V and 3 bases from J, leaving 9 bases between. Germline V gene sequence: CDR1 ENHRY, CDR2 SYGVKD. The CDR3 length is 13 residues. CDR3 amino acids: CAISDSGSYEQYF. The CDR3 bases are TGTGCCATCAGTGACTCCGGGAGCTACGAGCAGTACTTC.

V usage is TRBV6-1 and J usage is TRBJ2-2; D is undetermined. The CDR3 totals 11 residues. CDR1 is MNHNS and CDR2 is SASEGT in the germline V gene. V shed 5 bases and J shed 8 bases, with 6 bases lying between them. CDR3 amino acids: CASSRSGELFF. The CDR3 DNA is TGTGCCAGCAGTAGGTCGGGGGAGCTGTTTTTT.

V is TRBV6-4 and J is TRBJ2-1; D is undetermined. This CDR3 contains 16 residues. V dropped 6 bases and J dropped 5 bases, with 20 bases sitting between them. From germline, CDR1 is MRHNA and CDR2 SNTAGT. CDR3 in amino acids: CASSVKFLRSDNEQFF. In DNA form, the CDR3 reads TGTGCCAGCAGCGTCAAGTTCCTCCGGAGCGACAATGAGCAGTTCTTC.

The CDR3 spells CAISGGTGPGNTIYF. CDR3 bases: TGTGCCATCAGTGGCGGGACAGGGCCTGGAAACACCATATATTTT. The chain uses TRBV10-3 and TRBJ1-3; 9 bases are shared with TRBD1. Trimming removed 4 bases from V and 2 bases from J; junction bases left unmatched: 3. Germline V lookup: CDR1 ENHRY, CDR2 SYGVKD. The CDR3 totals 15 residues.

The CDR3 DNA is TGTGCCACCGGGTATGGTCAAGAGACCCAGTACTTC. This translates into CATGYGQETQYF. The rearrangement links TRBV2 to TRBJ2-5; D is unresolved. V lost 10 bases and J 2 bases, leaving 11 bases between the germline ends. This CDR3 is built from 12 residues. Per the germline V gene, CDR1 is SNHLY and CDR2 is FYNNEI.

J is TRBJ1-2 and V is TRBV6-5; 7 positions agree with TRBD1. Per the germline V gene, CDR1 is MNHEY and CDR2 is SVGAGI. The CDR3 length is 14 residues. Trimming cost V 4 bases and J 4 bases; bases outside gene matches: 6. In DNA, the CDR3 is TGTGCCAGCAGTTTTCTACAGGGGACCTATGGCTACACCTTC. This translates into CASSFLQGTYGYTF.

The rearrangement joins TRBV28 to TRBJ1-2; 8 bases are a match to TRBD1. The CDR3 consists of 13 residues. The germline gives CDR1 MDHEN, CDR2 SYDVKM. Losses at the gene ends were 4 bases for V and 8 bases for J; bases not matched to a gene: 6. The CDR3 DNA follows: TGTGCCAGCAGTTCTCAGGGGGCGATCGGCTACACCTTC. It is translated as CASSSQGAIGYTF.

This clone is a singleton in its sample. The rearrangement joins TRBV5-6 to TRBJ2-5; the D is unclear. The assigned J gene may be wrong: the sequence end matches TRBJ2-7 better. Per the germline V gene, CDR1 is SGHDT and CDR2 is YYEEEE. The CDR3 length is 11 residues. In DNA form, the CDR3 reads TGTGCCAGCAGCTTGAACTACGAGCAGTACTTC. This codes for CASSLNYEQYF.

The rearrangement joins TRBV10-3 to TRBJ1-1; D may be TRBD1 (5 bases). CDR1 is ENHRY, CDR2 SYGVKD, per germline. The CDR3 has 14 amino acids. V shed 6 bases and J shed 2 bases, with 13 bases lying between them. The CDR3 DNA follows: TGTGCCATCAGCCGTGGGGGGAGAAACACTGAAGCTTTCTTT. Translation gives CAISRGGRNTEAFF.

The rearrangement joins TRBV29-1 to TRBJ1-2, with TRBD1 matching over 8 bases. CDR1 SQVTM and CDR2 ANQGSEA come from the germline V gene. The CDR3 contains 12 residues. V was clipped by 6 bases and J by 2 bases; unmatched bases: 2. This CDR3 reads CSVTGGNYGYTF. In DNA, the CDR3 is TGCAGCGTAACAGGGGGAAACTATGGCTACACCTTC.

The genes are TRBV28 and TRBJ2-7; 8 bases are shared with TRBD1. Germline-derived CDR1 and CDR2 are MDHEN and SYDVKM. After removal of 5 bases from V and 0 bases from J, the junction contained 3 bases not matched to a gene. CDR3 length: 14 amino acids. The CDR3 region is CASSPGGSSYEQYF. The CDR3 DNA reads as TGTGCCAGCAGTCCAGGGGGCAGCTCCTACGAGCAGTACTTC.

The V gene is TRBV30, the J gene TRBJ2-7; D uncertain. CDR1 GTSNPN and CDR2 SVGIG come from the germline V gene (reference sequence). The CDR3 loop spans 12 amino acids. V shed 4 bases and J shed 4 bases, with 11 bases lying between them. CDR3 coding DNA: TGTGCCTGGATGGACGGAATTTACGAGCAGTACTTC. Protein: CAWMDGIYEQYF.

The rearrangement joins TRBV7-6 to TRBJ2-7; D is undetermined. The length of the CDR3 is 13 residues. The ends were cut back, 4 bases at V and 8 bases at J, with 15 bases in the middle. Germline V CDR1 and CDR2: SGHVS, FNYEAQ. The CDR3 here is CASSSTPEKKQYF. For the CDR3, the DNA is TGTGCCAGCAGCTCAACTCCGGAGAAGAAGCAGTACTTC.

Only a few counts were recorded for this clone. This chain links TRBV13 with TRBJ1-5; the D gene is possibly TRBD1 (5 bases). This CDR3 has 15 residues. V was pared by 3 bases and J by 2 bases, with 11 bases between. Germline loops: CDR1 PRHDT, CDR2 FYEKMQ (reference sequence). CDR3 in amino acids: CASSLRGDGNQPQHF. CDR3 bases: TGTGCCAGCAGCTTGCGGGGGGATGGCAATCAGCCCCAGCATTTT. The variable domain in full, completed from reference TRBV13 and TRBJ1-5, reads AAGVIQSPRHLIKEKRETATLKCYPIPRHDTVYWYQQGPGQDPQFLISFYEKMQSDKGSIPDRFSAQQFSDYHSELNMSSLELGDSALYFCASSLRGDGNQPQHFGDGTRLSIL.

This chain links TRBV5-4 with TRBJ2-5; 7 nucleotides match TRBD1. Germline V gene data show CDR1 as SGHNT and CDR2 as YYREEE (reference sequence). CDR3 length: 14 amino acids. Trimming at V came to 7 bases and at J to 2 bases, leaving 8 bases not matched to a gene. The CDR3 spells CASQTGWAQETQYF. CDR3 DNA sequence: TGTGCCAGCCAGACAGGGTGGGCACAAGAGACCCAGTACTTC. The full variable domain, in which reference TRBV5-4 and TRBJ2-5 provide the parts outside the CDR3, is ETGVTQSPTHLIKTRGQQVTLRCSSQSGHNTVSWYQQALGQGPQFIFQYYREEENGRGNFPPRFSGLQFPNYSSELNVNALELDDSALYLCASQTGWAQETQYFGPGTRLLVL.

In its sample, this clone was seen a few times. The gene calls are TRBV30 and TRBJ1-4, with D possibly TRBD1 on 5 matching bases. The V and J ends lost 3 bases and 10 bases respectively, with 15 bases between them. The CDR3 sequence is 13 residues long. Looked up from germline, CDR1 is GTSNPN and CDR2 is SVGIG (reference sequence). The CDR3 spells CAWRAGEVGKLFF. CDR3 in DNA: TGTGCCTGGAGAGCGGGGGAGGTCGGAAAACTGTTTTTT.

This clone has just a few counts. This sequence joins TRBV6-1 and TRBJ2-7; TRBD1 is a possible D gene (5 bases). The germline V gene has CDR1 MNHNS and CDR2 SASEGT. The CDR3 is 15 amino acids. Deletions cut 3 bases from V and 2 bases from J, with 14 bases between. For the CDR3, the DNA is TGTGCCAGCAGTGAGGGGCCGAATATACCCTACGAGCAGTACTTC. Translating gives CASSEGPNIPYEQYF.

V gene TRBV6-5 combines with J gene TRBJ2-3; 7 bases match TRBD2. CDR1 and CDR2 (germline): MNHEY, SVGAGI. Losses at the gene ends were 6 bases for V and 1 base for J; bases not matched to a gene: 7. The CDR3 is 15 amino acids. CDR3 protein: CASSPPSGRTDTQYF. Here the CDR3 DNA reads TGTGCCAGCAGCCCCCCTAGCGGACGCACAGATACGCAGTATTTT.

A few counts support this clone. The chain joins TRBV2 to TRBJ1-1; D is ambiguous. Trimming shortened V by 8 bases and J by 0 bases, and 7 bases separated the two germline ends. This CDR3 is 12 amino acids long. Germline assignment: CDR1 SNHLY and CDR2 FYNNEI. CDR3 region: CASDSVNTEAFF. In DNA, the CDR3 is TGTGCCAGCGACTCAGTGAACACTGAAGCTTTCTTT.

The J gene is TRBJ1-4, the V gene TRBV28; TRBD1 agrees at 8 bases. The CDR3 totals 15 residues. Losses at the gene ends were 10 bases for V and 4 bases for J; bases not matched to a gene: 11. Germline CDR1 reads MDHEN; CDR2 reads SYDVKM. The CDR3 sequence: CATHTVGQGNEKLFF. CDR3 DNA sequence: TGTGCCACTCACACTGTAGGACAGGGTAATGAAAAACTGTTTTTT.

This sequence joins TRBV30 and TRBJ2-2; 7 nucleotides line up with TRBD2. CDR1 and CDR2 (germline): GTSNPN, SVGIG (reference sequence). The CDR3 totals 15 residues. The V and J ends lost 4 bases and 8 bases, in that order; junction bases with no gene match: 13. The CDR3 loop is CAWTDVGGDEGELFF. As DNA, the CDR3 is TGTGCCTGGACGGACGTTGGGGGGGATGAAGGGGAGCTGTTTTTT.

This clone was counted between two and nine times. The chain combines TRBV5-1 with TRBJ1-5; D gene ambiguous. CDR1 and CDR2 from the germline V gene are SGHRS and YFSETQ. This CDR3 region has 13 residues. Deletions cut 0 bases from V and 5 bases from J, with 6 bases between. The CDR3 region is CASSLETDQPQHF. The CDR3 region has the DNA TGCGCCAGCAGCTTGGAAACGGATCAGCCCCAGCATTTT.

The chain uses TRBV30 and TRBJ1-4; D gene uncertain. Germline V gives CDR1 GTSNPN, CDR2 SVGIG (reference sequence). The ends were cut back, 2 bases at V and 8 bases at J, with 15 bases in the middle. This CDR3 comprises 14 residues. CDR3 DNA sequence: TGTGCCTGGAGTAACGGGCTGGGAGGCGAAAAACTGTTTTTT. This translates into CAWSNGLGGEKLFF.